The rows below give T cell receptor beta chains drawn from one sample of a study of OX40 agonist ivuxolimab in advanced cancers. Sequenced by immunoSEQ multiplex PCR; TCRdb stores in-frame clones only, minus some. This table has 71,000 or so clones, 85% to 90% appearing once. Sequenced material: CD4+ or CD8+ T cells sorted from blood, taken in a trial of the OX40 agonist ivuxolimab. Receptors originate from an adult with an advanced solid tumor such as melanoma, head and neck, liver or kidney cancer. CDR3s include the opening cysteine and the closing phenylalanine or tryptophan. A D gene is named only where the DNA matches it firmly. Clone size is stated in some rows and not others, as once, few, many or a class when expanded.

CDR3 protein: CSVETVEGGPLNEQFF
CDR3 DNA: TGCAGCGTAGAAACGGTGGAGGGAGGGCCCCTCAATGAGCAGTTCTTC
clone size: -
D gene: TRBD2
J gene: TRBJ2-1
V gene: TRBV29-1

CDR3 protein: CAISVGVSGQGSSEQFF
CDR3 DNA: TGTGCCATCAGTGTTGGTGTGTCCGGACAGGGTTCAAGTGAGCAGTTCTTC
clone size: -
D gene: TRBD1
J gene: TRBJ2-1
V gene: TRBV10-3

CDR3 protein: CASSIKDSTDTQYF
CDR3 DNA: TGTGCCAGCAGTATTAAGGATAGCACAGATACGCAGTATTTT
clone size: -
D gene: -
J gene: TRBJ2-3
V gene: TRBV6-4

CDR3 protein: CASSLSASAYEQYF
CDR3 DNA: TGCGCCAGCAGCTTGTCGGCTAGCGCCTACGAGCAGTACTTC
clone size: -
D gene: -
J gene: TRBJ2-7
V gene: TRBV5-1

CDR3 protein: CASILDRNEKLFF
CDR3 DNA: TGTGCCAGCATCCTGGACCGGAATGAAAAACTGTTTTTT
clone size: -
D gene: -
J gene: TRBJ1-4
V gene: TRBV2

CDR3 protein: CASSQMTSGQTQYF
CDR3 DNA: TGTGCCAGCAGCCAGATGACTAGCGGACAGACCCAGTACTTC
clone size: -
D gene: TRBD2
J gene: TRBJ2-5
V gene: TRBV14

CDR3 protein: CASSESWGGLNTEAFF
CDR3 DNA: TGTGCCAGCAGTGAATCGTGGGGGGGTTTGAACACTGAAGCTTTCTTT
clone size: -
D gene: -
J gene: TRBJ1-1
V gene: TRBV25-1

CDR3 protein: CASKWDRGYTF
CDR3 DNA: TGTGCCAGCAAGTGGGACAGGGGCTACACCTTC
clone size: -
D gene: TRBD1
J gene: TRBJ1-2
V gene: TRBV6-5

CDR3 protein: CASSVEPHTEAFF
CDR3 DNA: TGTGCCAGCAGCGTCGAACCCCACACTGAAGCTTTCTTT
clone size: -
D gene: -
J gene: TRBJ1-1
V gene: TRBV9

CDR3 protein: CASRRGSSGNTIYF
CDR3 DNA: TGTGCCAGCCGAAGGGGGAGCTCTGGAAACACCATATATTTT
clone size: -
D gene: -
J gene: TRBJ1-3
V gene: TRBV7-9

CDR3 protein: CASSLRSRPLTDTQYF
CDR3 DNA: TGTGCCAGCAGCTTGCGGAGCCGACCACTCACAGATACGCAGTATTTT
clone size: -
D gene: -
J gene: TRBJ2-3
V gene: TRBV5-4

CDR3 protein: CALGSYTGELFF
CDR3 DNA: TGTGCCCTCGGGAGTTACACCGGGGAGCTGTTTTTT
clone size: -
D gene: -
J gene: TRBJ2-2
V gene: TRBV10-3

CDR3 protein: CASSWDRGLGTEAFF
CDR3 DNA: TGTGCCAGCAGCTGGGACAGGGGGCTGGGCACTGAAGCTTTCTTT
clone size: -
D gene: TRBD1
J gene: TRBJ1-1
V gene: TRBV7-6

CDR3 protein: CASSTRDDTQYF
CDR3 DNA: TGTGCCAGCAGCACTAGGGACGATACGCAGTATTTT
clone size: -
D gene: -
J gene: TRBJ2-3
V gene: TRBV11-3

CDR3 protein: CASSPSDTYAF
CDR3 DNA: TGTGCCAGCTCACCTTCGGACACTTACGCATTC
clone size: -
D gene: -
J gene: TRBJ1-2
V gene: TRBV18

CDR3 protein: CASSLGSTGGLEQYF
CDR3 DNA: TGCGCCAGCAGCCTGGGATCCACAGGGGGCCTCGAGCAGTACTTC
clone size: -
D gene: TRBD1
J gene: TRBJ2-7
V gene: TRBV5-1

CDR3 protein: CASCRQLGGELFF
CDR3 DNA: TGTGCCAGCTGCCGACAGTTAGGCGGGGAGCTGTTTTTT
clone size: -
D gene: -
J gene: TRBJ2-2
V gene: TRBV6-6

CDR3 protein: CASRQRQGGSPLHF
CDR3 DNA: TGTGCCAGCAGACAGAGACAGGGAGGATCACCCCTCCACTTT
clone size: few
D gene: TRBD1
J gene: TRBJ1-6
V gene: TRBV6-5

CDR3 protein: CASSPGPFYLLNEQFF
CDR3 DNA: TGTGCCTCAAGCCCCGGGCCTTTTTATCTCCTCAATGAGCAGTTCTTC
clone size: -
D gene: -
J gene: TRBJ2-1
V gene: TRBV11-3

CDR3 protein: CASSAGTVYNEQFF
CDR3 DNA: TGTGCCAGCAGTGCCGGGACCGTATACAATGAGCAGTTCTTC
clone size: -
D gene: -
J gene: TRBJ2-1
V gene: TRBV7-2

CDR3 protein: CASSLGTINEQFF
CDR3 DNA: TGTGCCAGCAGCTTAGGGACAATTAATGAGCAGTTCTTC
clone size: -
D gene: -
J gene: TRBJ2-1
V gene: TRBV7-9

CDR3 protein: CASSAPGGNEKLFF
CDR3 DNA: TGTGCCAGCTCAGCACCAGGGGGCAACGAAAAACTGTTTTTT
clone size: -
D gene: TRBD1
J gene: TRBJ1-4
V gene: TRBV18

CDR3 protein: CASSLGTANQPQHF
CDR3 DNA: TGCGCCAGCAGCTTGGGGACAGCCAATCAGCCCCAGCATTTT
clone size: -
D gene: -
J gene: TRBJ1-5
V gene: TRBV5-1

CDR3 protein: CASSISQGNQPQHF
CDR3 DNA: TGTGCCAGTAGTATTTCCCAGGGGAATCAGCCCCAGCATTTT
clone size: -
D gene: -
J gene: TRBJ1-5
V gene: TRBV19

CDR3 protein: CASSLGLAHLVGELFF
CDR3 DNA: TGTGCCAGCAGCTTGGGACTAGCGCACCTGGTCGGGGAGCTGTTTTTT
clone size: few
D gene: TRBD2
J gene: TRBJ2-2
V gene: TRBV5-5

CDR3 protein: CASSPNSGMIEQFF
CDR3 DNA: TGTGCCAGCAGTCCAAATAGCGGGATGATTGAGCAGTTCTTC
clone size: -
D gene: TRBD2
J gene: TRBJ2-1
V gene: TRBV2

CDR3 protein: CSVGKGSSTDTQYF
CDR3 DNA: TGCAGCGTTGGAAAAGGCTCTAGCACAGATACGCAGTATTTT
clone size: once
D gene: -
J gene: TRBJ2-3
V gene: TRBV29-1

CDR3 protein: CASSLAGVDNEQFF
CDR3 DNA: TGCGCCAGCAGCTTGGCCGGGGTAGACAATGAGCAGTTCTTC
clone size: -
D gene: -
J gene: TRBJ2-1
V gene: TRBV5-1

CDR3 protein: CAWSVNRGYEQYF
CDR3 DNA: TGTGCCTGGAGTGTCAACAGGGGCTACGAGCAGTACTTC
clone size: -
D gene: TRBD1
J gene: TRBJ2-7
V gene: TRBV30

CDR3 protein: CAISEAPGLAGYNEQFF
CDR3 DNA: TGTGCCATCAGTGAAGCCCCCGGACTAGCGGGGTACAATGAGCAGTTCTTC
clone size: -
D gene: TRBD2
J gene: TRBJ2-1
V gene: TRBV10-3

CDR3 protein: CASRLTRATNTGELFF
CDR3 DNA: TGTGCCAGCCGCCTAACCAGGGCCACTAACACCGGGGAGCTGTTTTTT
clone size: -
D gene: -
J gene: TRBJ2-2
V gene: TRBV28

CDR3 protein: CAWSGDRGGFVGYTF
CDR3 DNA: TGTGCCTGGAGTGGAGACAGGGGTGGGTTTGTTGGCTACACCTTC
clone size: -
D gene: TRBD1
J gene: TRBJ1-2
V gene: TRBV30

CDR3 protein: CASSGRGKSGRNLYEQYF
CDR3 DNA: TGTGCCAGCAGTGGAAGGGGGAAAAGCGGGAGGAATCTCTACGAGCAGTACTTC
clone size: -
D gene: TRBD2
J gene: TRBJ2-7
V gene: TRBV2

CDR3 protein: CASSLAAGRTYEQYF
CDR3 DNA: TGTGCCAGCAGCTTAGCTGCGGGGAGGACCTACGAGCAGTACTTC
clone size: -
D gene: -
J gene: TRBJ2-7
V gene: TRBV7-2

CDR3 protein: CASSETSVNQPQHF
CDR3 DNA: TGTGCCAGCAGTGAAACCAGCGTCAATCAGCCCCAGCATTTT
clone size: -
D gene: -
J gene: TRBJ1-5
V gene: TRBV2

CDR3 protein: CASSLLDLNTEAFF
CDR3 DNA: TGTGCCAGCAGCTTGTTGGACCTGAACACTGAAGCTTTCTTT
clone size: few
D gene: -
J gene: TRBJ1-1
V gene: TRBV5-4

CDR3 protein: CASSPPESYNEQFF
CDR3 DNA: TGTGCCAGCAGCCCGCCCGAATCCTACAATGAGCAGTTCTTC
clone size: -
D gene: -
J gene: TRBJ2-1
V gene: TRBV7-2

CDR3 protein: CASSLVLAGNTGELFF
CDR3 DNA: TGCGCCAGCAGCTTGGTACTAGCGGGAAACACCGGGGAGCTGTTTTTT
clone size: once
D gene: TRBD2
J gene: TRBJ2-2
V gene: TRBV5-1

CDR3 protein: CASSTWTSGRGTDTQYF
CDR3 DNA: TGTGCCAGCAGCACGTGGACTAGCGGGAGAGGGACAGATACGCAGTATTTT
clone size: -
D gene: TRBD2
J gene: TRBJ2-3
V gene: TRBV7-2

CDR3 protein: CASSQDRQGYEQYF
CDR3 DNA: TGTGCCAGCAGCCAAGATCGGCAGGGCTACGAGCAGTACTTC
clone size: once
D gene: -
J gene: TRBJ2-7
V gene: TRBV4-2

CDR3 protein: CASRSEYEQYF
CDR3 DNA: TGCGCCAGCAGGTCAGAGTACGAGCAGTACTTC
clone size: -
D gene: -
J gene: TRBJ2-7
V gene: TRBV5-1

CDR3 protein: CASSQAAGEQFF
CDR3 DNA: TGTGCCAGCAGTCAAGCAGCGGGAGAGCAGTTCTTC
clone size: -
D gene: TRBD2
J gene: TRBJ2-1
V gene: TRBV28

CDR3 protein: CASRTGDRTGTHYGYTF
CDR3 DNA: TGTGCCAGCAGGACAGGGGATCGGACAGGCACCCACTATGGCTACACCTTC
clone size: -
D gene: TRBD1
J gene: TRBJ1-2
V gene: TRBV7-2

CDR3 protein: CASSADMYTGELFF
CDR3 DNA: TGTGCCAGCAGCGCTGACATGTACACCGGGGAGCTGTTTTTT
clone size: few
D gene: -
J gene: TRBJ2-2
V gene: TRBV9

CDR3 protein: CASSPPPGQGQETQYF
CDR3 DNA: TGTGCCAGCAGTCCACCGCCGGGACAGGGACAAGAGACCCAGTACTTC
clone size: -
D gene: TRBD1
J gene: TRBJ2-5
V gene: TRBV28

CDR3 protein: CASSRLGTSGGTDTQYF
CDR3 DNA: TGTGCCAGCAGCCGCCTAGGGACTAGCGGTGGCACAGATACGCAGTATTTT
clone size: -
D gene: TRBD2
J gene: TRBJ2-3
V gene: TRBV14